This entry features one T cell receptor (beta chain) sequence. This clone's antigen is unknown. Base-call qualities are not available, and no considerably larger clone is one nucleotide away. This record comes from a study of CD8+ T cells in alopecia areata (dated by TCRdb to about 2018). For the study in its entirety: The treated patients took part in an open-label pilot trial in which moderate-to-severe alopecia areata was treated with oral tofacitinib at 5 to 10 mg twice daily. Biopsies were taken from tofacitinib-treated patients at baseline and again at 4 and 24 weeks into treatment, and several of those patients also had a later scalp biopsy. Tofacitinib was given for 6 to 18 months, followed by 6 months of follow-up off drug to assess delayed response and recurrence. Scalp clonality was compared among normal scalp (n=4), patchy alopecia areata scalp (n=8), and alopecia totalis/universalis scalp (n=8). On the human side, TCRbeta sequencing was run on scalp tissue and on sorted CD4+ and CD8+ peripheral blood T cells from healthy controls and from alopecia areata patients with either patchy or totalis/universalis disease. RNA came from the PAXgene miRNA kit for fixed scalp, the miRNeasy kit for PBMCs, and the RNeasy kit for mouse skin. The study used high-throughput TCRbeta sequencing to examine T cell clonal expansion in alopecia areata, in both the C3H/HeJ mouse model and human patients. TCRbeta CDR3 regions were amplified by immunoSEQ multiplex PCR using 35 Vbeta forward and 13 Jbeta reverse primers. Disease severity in treated patients was measured with the SALT score, which quantifies the percentage of affected scalp surface area. What the authors observed across the whole study: Scalp TCR repertoire analysis is complicated because resident alphabeta T cells in normal human skin are also sequenced, whereas mouse skin is dominated by gammadelta T cells. Compared with mice, TCR sequences shared between patients were less clear, possibly partly because of HLA diversity across the patient population. With tofacitinib, both scalp clonality and the number of expanded CD8+ clones among the top 100 scalp clones went down significantly. Because the treated cohort was small and had only one nonresponder, larger studies are needed to examine links between baseline CD8+ expansion and response. During tofacitinib treatment, many expanded lesional clones stuck around in both scalp and blood, and this persistence may partly explain why relapse happens after treatment is stopped. Compared with normal scalp, lesional scalp, particularly in alopecia totalis/universalis, had higher clonality and more expanded CD8+ clones, which suggests antigenic drive.

V loses 4 bases of germline sequence and J loses 3 bases, and the interval between the two ends is 13 bases. The germline V gene (reference sequence) yields SEHNR for CDR1 and FQNEAQ for CDR2. The CDR3, from cysteine to phenylalanine, totals 15 residues. Only CDR3 DNA remains: 45 bases, in frame from the first base. Taken with the paper, the label for time point translates to: around 26 weeks on oral tofacitinib. Per the publication, the treatment or condition label means: oral pan-JAK inhibitor, 5-10 mg twice daily. Lesional scalp punch biopsies and peripheral blood were collected from alopecia areata patients. PBMCs were isolated by density centrifugation and stained for CD3, CD4 and CD8, and CD4+ and CD8+ T cells were sorted on a FACSAria. The library was obtained by the immunoSEQ multiplex PCR assay. RNA was extracted from all samples and reverse transcribed into cDNA, which served as template for TCR sequencing. SuperScript III was used to make first-strand cDNA, primed with a 2:1 mix of oligo-dT and random hexamers. A synthetic immune receptor repertoire was used to assess amplification bias, and residual bias was removed computationally. As for how the authors treated the data: After raw reads were preprocessed to remove errors, the CDR3 was defined following IMGT conventions as running from the conserved cysteine to phenylalanine. Clonality was computed by normalizing Shannon entropy by log2 of the number of productive unique TCRs and subtracting the result from 1. Whether each scalp clone was CD4 or CD8 was inferred by checking scalp TCRbeta sequences against the CD4 and CD8 repertoires from sorted blood. Sourced from immuneACCESS, this table was stored by TCRdb with only in-frame sequences that have V and J called. A share of the clones is absent; for the studies checked, an unresolved V gene accounts for under half, and the remainder has no known explanation. The V and J calls and clone size were taken over from that table, and D and trimming were inferred from the DNA. The sample contains around 270,000 clones, about three fifths of them found a single time. Of the sample, 1.8% falls within the top ten clones.

The chain employs TRBV7-9 and TRBJ1-5, with TRBD1 perhaps the D gene, on 5 matching bases. This TCR was sampled from a human donor with alopecia areata. The input for sequencing was CD4+ T cells sorted from blood, taken at week 24, from a patient treated with tofacitinib. CDR3 sequence: CASSSFQGLNQPQHF. The DNA reads as follows: TGTGCCAGCAGCTCGTTCCAGGGACTCAATCAGCCCCAGCATTTT.